The 25 T cell receptor beta chains below come from one sample, sequenced in a study of T cell responses to AZD1222 COVID-19 vaccine. Here immunoSEQ multiplex PCR was the method, and the copy in TCRdb shows in-frame clones only, minus some. The repertoire holds approximately 72,000 clones, 89% seen once, with 28% in the top ten. Sequenced here: peripheral blood, sampled 28 days after the second AZD1222 dose. These receptors came from an adult who received the AZD1222 COVID-19 vaccine.

The chain is built from TRBV7-2 and TRBJ1-1; tentatively, D is TRBD1 (5 bases). V was trimmed by 6 bases and J by 1 base, leaving 15 bases between them. The CDR3 contains 15 residues. CDR1 and CDR2 from the germline V gene are SGHTA and FQGNSA. The CDR3 nucleotides are TGTGCCAGCAGTTCGTCGGGACTCACGAACACTGAAGCTTTCTTT. It codes for CASSSSGLTNTEAFF.

J is TRBJ1-3 and V is TRBV7-2; maybe TRBD1 (6 bases). CDR3 size: 17 residues. V shed 5 bases and J shed 4 bases, with 21 bases lying between them. CDR1 SGHTA and CDR2 FQGNSA come from the germline V gene. CDR3 DNA: TGTGCCAGCAGCCCCTCCGGGGGACACCCGCCAGGAAACACCATATATTTT. This gives the protein CASSPSGGHPPGNTIYF.

The chain uses TRBV29-1 and TRBJ1-5; TRBD1 aligns across 7 bases. V shed 7 bases, J shed 5 bases, and the junction held 11 bases outside the gene matches. CDR1 and CDR2 from the germline V gene are SQVTM and ANQGSEA. The length of the CDR3 is 14 residues. CDR3 nucleotide sequence: TGCAGCGCCGGGGGAACAGGGGCCGATCAGCCCCAGCATTTT. It codes for CSAGGTGADQPQHF.

V gene TRBV2 combines with J gene TRBJ1-1, with 10 bases that match TRBD1. The V and J ends lost 8 bases and 0 bases, in that order; junction bases with no gene match: 3. The length of the CDR3 is 14 residues. CDR1 and CDR2 from the germline V gene are SNHLY and FYNNEI. CDR3 sequence: CASSGQGMNTEAFF. The DNA for the CDR3 is TGTGCCAGCTCGGGACAGGGGATGAACACTGAAGCTTTCTTT.

The chain links TRBV10-2 to TRBJ2-3, with D possibly TRBD2 on 6 matching bases. Trimming pared 10 bases from V and 0 bases from J, leaving 17 bases between. Per the germline V gene, CDR1 is WSHSY and CDR2 is SAAADI. This CDR3 comprises 15 residues. CDR3: CATLDAGLSTDTQYF. The CDR3 nucleotides read TGCGCCACCCTCGACGCGGGACTGAGCACAGATACGCAGTATTTT.

The rearrangement links TRBV29-1 to TRBJ2-1; 11 bases fit TRBD2. This CDR3 spans 15 amino acids. V shed 0 bases, J shed 4 bases, and the junction held 2 bases outside the gene matches. The V gene's germline CDR1 is SQVTM and CDR2 ANQGSEA. CDR3 loop: CSVEESSGRYNEQFF. Here the CDR3 DNA reads TGCAGCGTTGAAGAATCTAGCGGGAGGTACAATGAGCAGTTCTTC.

The rearrangement joins TRBV27 to TRBJ2-1; 7 bases map to TRBD2. The CDR3 extends over 16 amino acids. After removal of 5 bases from V and 0 bases from J, the junction contained 7 bases not matched to a gene. Looked up from germline, CDR1 is MNHEY and CDR2 is SMNVEV (reference sequence). For the CDR3, the DNA is TGTGCCAGCAGTACGGGACTAACAAGCTCCTACAATGAGCAGTTCTTC. Amino acid sequence: CASSTGLTSSYNEQFF.

This chain joins TRBV18 and TRBJ2-3, with TRBD2 matching 8 bases. V shed 3 bases and J 4 bases; nucleotides not matched to a gene: 6. CDR3 size: 15 residues. Germline CDR1 reads KGHSH; CDR2 reads LQKENI. This chain's CDR3 is CASSPSGSFSDTQYF. The CDR3, as DNA: TGTGCCAGCTCACCCAGCGGGAGTTTCTCAGATACGCAGTATTTT.

The chain combines TRBV27 with TRBJ2-7; D remains ambiguous. Germline V gives CDR1 MNHEY, CDR2 SMNVEV (reference sequence). V was pared by 6 bases and J by 0 bases, with 15 bases between. This CDR3 is built from 15 residues. The CDR3 reads CASSLDRSFSYEQYF. DNA for the CDR3: TGTGCCAGCAGCTTGGACCGATCCTTCTCCTACGAGCAGTACTTC.

As concerns this clone: The junction and the germline gene differ at one end; a read error may be behind it. The rearrangement links TRBV6-5 to TRBJ1-3; D is possibly TRBD1 (5 bases). Germline lookup yields CDR1 MNHEY and CDR2 SVGAGI. The CDR3 spans 11 residues. The chain's CDR3 is CASRQGTTIYF. The CDR3 DNA reads TGTGCCAGCAGGCAGGGAACCACCATATATTTT.

This rearrangement joins TRBV24-1 to TRBJ1-1; 11 bases are a match to TRBD1. This CDR3 region has 16 residues. The V gene end was trimmed by 3 bases and the J gene end by 2 bases; junction bases not matched to a gene: 4. Germline V gives CDR1 KGHDR, CDR2 SFDVKD. The CDR3 spells CATSDPRTGGNTEAFF. CDR3 sequence (DNA): TGTGCCACCAGTGATCCCCGGACAGGGGGCAACACTGAAGCTTTCTTT.

This rearrangement joins TRBV6-1 to TRBJ1-4, with 9 positions matching TRBD1. This CDR3 is 16 amino acids long. From germline, CDR1 is MNHNS and CDR2 SASEGT. V lost 2 bases, J lost 8 bases, and 9 bases stayed unmatched. CDR3 sequence (DNA): TGTGCCAGCAGTGAAACGGAGGGGACAGGGTCGGAAAAACTGTTTTTT. Translated: CASSETEGTGSEKLFF.

The CDR3 DNA follows: TGTGCCAGTAGTGCCTCCGGGACAGGCTATGGCTACACCTTC. Translated: CASSASGTGYGYTF. The chain employs TRBV19 and TRBJ1-2; 8 bases map to TRBD1. V was pared by 5 bases and J by 4 bases, with 6 bases of the junction left unmatched. The CDR3 totals 14 residues. Germline CDR1 LNHDA, CDR2 SQIVND (reference sequence).

The chain carries TRBV15 and TRBJ2-1; 7 nucleotides match TRBD1. The CDR3 is 16 amino acids. The V gene's germline CDR1 is LNHNV and CDR2 YYDKDF (reference sequence). Trimming at V came to 1 base and at J to 1 base, leaving 4 bases not matched to a gene. CDR3 nucleotide sequence: TGTGCCACCAGCAGAGGACAGGGCCTATCCTACAATGAGCAGTTCTTC. This encodes CATSRGQGLSYNEQFF.

This chain joins TRBV30 and TRBJ2-3, with D tentatively TRBD2 (5 bases). This CDR3 contains 14 residues. The V end was cut by 5 bases, the J end by 4 bases, with 16 bases between. The germline V gene has CDR1 GTSNPN and CDR2 SVGIG (reference sequence). The CDR3 region has the DNA TGTGCCTGGGATATCTCGGGGTTCGCAGATACGCAGTATTTT. Translating it yields CAWDISGFADTQYF. The variable domain in full, completed from reference TRBV30 and TRBJ2-3, reads SQTIHQWPATLVQPVGSPLSLECTVEGTSNPNLYWYRQAAGRGLQLLFYSVGIGQISSEVPQNLSASRPQDRQFILSSKKLLLSDSGFYLCAWDISGFADTQYFGPGTRLTVL.

The rearrangement uses TRBV28 and TRBJ2-1; 10 positions match TRBD2. The length of the CDR3 is 14 residues. From germline, CDR1 is MDHEN and CDR2 SYDVKM. The trim removed 8 bases at V and 10 bases at J, leaving 11 bases unmatched. Here the CDR3 reads CASGIIAGGREQFF. CDR3 bases: TGTGCCAGCGGAATTATAGCGGGAGGCCGAGAGCAGTTCTTC.

V and J are TRBV11-3 and TRBJ1-2; TRBD1 aligns across 9 bases. This CDR3 is built from 14 residues. Trimming took 5 bases from V and 6 from J; bases not matched to a gene: 7. The germline gives CDR1 SGHNT, CDR2 YENEEA. This chain's CDR3 is CASSRMRTGDGYTF. CDR3 nucleotides: TGTGCCAGCAGCCGAATGAGGACAGGGGATGGCTACACCTTC.

The CDR3 is CASSLQSATNEKLFF. The CDR3 bases are TGCGCCAGCAGCTTACAGTCTGCAACTAATGAAAAACTGTTTTTT. This chain links TRBV5-1 with TRBJ1-4; D is undetermined. The CDR3 runs 15 residues. Trimming cost V 2 bases and J 0 bases, with 8 bases left between them. Per the germline V gene, CDR1 is SGHRS and CDR2 is YFSETQ.

The chain joins TRBV29-1 to TRBJ1-1; the D gene is possibly TRBD1 (5 bases). V was trimmed by 4 bases and J by 0 bases, leaving 12 bases between them. Germline V gene sequence: CDR1 SQVTM, CDR2 ANQGSEA. This CDR3 is 14 amino acids long. DNA of the CDR3: TGCAGCGTTGTGAGGGAGGGGATGAACACTGAAGCTTTCTTT. This gives the protein CSVVREGMNTEAFF.

This clone is a singleton in its sample. CDR3 DNA: TGTGCCAGCAGCCAGGACACGAATTATGGCTACACCTTC. This translates into CASSQDTNYGYTF. V gene TRBV7-9 combines with J gene TRBJ1-2; D is possibly TRBD1 (5 bases). The CDR3 runs 13 residues. Germline V gene lookup returns CDR1 SEHNR and CDR2 FQNEAQ (reference sequence). Trimming removed 5 bases from V and 5 bases from J, with 12 bases in between.

This rearrangement joins TRBV7-9 to TRBJ1-1; D call uncertain. V was shortened by 6 bases and J by 6 bases, with 17 bases between the two germline ends. The CDR3 consists of 14 residues. Looked up from germline, CDR1 is SEHNR and CDR2 is FQNEAQ (reference sequence). The DNA of the CDR3 is TGTGCCAGCAGTCTTCAGGTTAAGGGTCCTGAAGCTTTCTTT. This sequence encodes CASSLQVKGPEAFF.

This clone occurred once. V and J are TRBV5-4 and TRBJ1-2; unclear D gene. This CDR3 has 14 residues. CDR1 SGHNT and CDR2 YYREEE come from the germline V gene (reference sequence). V lost 0 bases and J 2 bases, leaving 8 bases between the germline ends. DNA of the CDR3: TGTGCCAGCAGCTTGGGGGAACGAAACTATGGCTACACCTTC. It specifies CASSLGERNYGYTF.

V is TRBV2 and J is TRBJ2-7, with unresolved D. The germline V gene has CDR1 SNHLY and CDR2 FYNNEI. The V end lost 5 bases, the J end lost 3 bases, and 11 bases lay between the germline ends. The CDR3 is made up of 13 amino acids. The CDR3 is CASSIHTNYEQYF. The CDR3 nucleotides are TGTGCCAGCAGTATCCATACTAACTACGAGCAGTACTTC.

The V gene is TRBV30, the J gene TRBJ1-4; no reliable D call. V lost 3 bases, J lost 8 bases, and 13 bases lay in between. Germline V CDR1 and CDR2: GTSNPN, SVGIG (reference sequence). This CDR3 has 13 amino acids. The CDR3 DNA follows: TGTGCCTGGAGCGATAATGACGGGGAAAAACTGTTTTTT. It is translated as CAWSDNDGEKLFF.

The genes are TRBV2 and TRBJ2-2, with D unclear. Germline V lookup: CDR1 SNHLY, CDR2 FYNNEI. The CDR3 sequence is 15 residues long. Trimming took off 2 bases at V and 0 bases at J, with 7 bases between the two ends. CDR3 bases: TGTGCCAGCAGTGAAAACCCCCCGAACACCGGGGAGCTGTTTTTT. Protein product: CASSENPPNTGELFF.